Each of the 22 T cell receptor beta chains below was sequenced from the same sample in a study of PD-1 blockade in classical Hodgkin lymphoma. Regarding time point: cycle 4 day 1 (C4D1), after 5 to 7 weeks of nivolumab. Relapses following autologous stem cell transplantation were seen in all patients, with brentuximab vedotin exposure varying. Profiling relied on immunoSEQ multiplex PCR, and the TCRdb table lists in-frame clones only, not all of them. There are around 21,000 clones in the sample; around 76% occur only once, and approximately 22% lies in the top ten. The sequenced sample was peripheral blood mononuclear cells (PBMCs), obtained before the fourth cycle of nivolumab. All receptors derive from a human donor with classical Hodgkin lymphoma.

This sequence joins TRBV19 and TRBJ2-2, with 8 bases lining up with TRBD1. Germline CDR1 is LNHDA and CDR2 is SQIVND (reference sequence). V lost 2 bases to trimming and J lost 4 bases; unmatched junction nucleotides: 6. This CDR3 has 16 residues. The CDR3 DNA follows: TGTGCCAGTAGTATACGGACAGGGATGAGCACCGGGGAGCTGTTTTTT. Residues: CASSIRTGMSTGELFF.

The chain recombines TRBV5-4 with TRBJ2-7, with 9 positions matching TRBD2. Unmatched junction bases numbered 7, after V lost 4 bases and J lost 2 bases. CDR1 and CDR2 (germline): SGHNT, YYREEE (reference sequence). CDR3 length equals 15 residues. CDR3 amino acids: CASSTGTSRTYEQYF. The CDR3 coding sequence is TGTGCCAGCAGCACAGGGACTAGCAGGACCTACGAGCAGTACTTC.

V and J are TRBV6-1 and TRBJ2-7; D is possibly TRBD1 (5 bases). The CDR3 is 14 amino acids. With 1 base removed from V and 2 bases from J, the gap between germline ends came to 9 bases. CDR1 is MNHNS, CDR2 SASEGT, per germline. The CDR3 region is CASSEGQIAYEQYF. The CDR3 region has the DNA TGTGCCAGCAGTGAAGGACAGATCGCCTACGAGCAGTACTTC.

The gene calls are TRBV28 and TRBJ2-6; D not resolved. V lost 3 bases to trimming and J lost 0 bases, with 9 bases between them. The germline V gene has CDR1 MDHEN and CDR2 SYDVKM. CDR3 size: 16 residues. CDR3 residues: CASSFGRNSGANVLTF. CDR3 DNA sequence: TGTGCCAGCAGTTTTGGTCGAAACTCTGGGGCCAACGTCCTGACTTTC.

The rearrangement uses TRBV19 and TRBJ1-1; the D is unclear. Looked up from germline, CDR1 is LNHDA and CDR2 is SQIVND (reference sequence). The CDR3 loop spans 14 amino acids. V lost 3 bases and J 3 bases, leaving 11 bases between the germline ends. The CDR3 bases are TGTGCCAGTAGTATCAAGGGTGGCGACACTGAAGCTTTCTTT. This encodes CASSIKGGDTEAFF.

The chain couples TRBV28 to TRBJ2-5; 9 bases match TRBD2. Trimming at V came to 6 bases and at J to 5 bases, leaving 10 bases not matched to a gene. This CDR3 has 15 residues. In germline, CDR1 is MDHEN, CDR2 SYDVKM. As DNA, the CDR3 is TGTGCCAGCAGCCCGCCGGGACTAGCCTTGGAGACCCAGTACTTC. Translated: CASSPPGLALETQYF.

CDR3 nucleotide sequence: TGCGCCAGCAGCCAAGATGGGGTTTTTGGGGCTAATCGGGGGAATGAGCAGTTCTTC. Encoded protein: CASSQDGVFGANRGNEQFF. V is TRBV4-3 and J is TRBJ2-1, with a possible D match to TRBD2 (6 bases). This CDR3 has 19 residues. The V gene lost 0 bases and the J gene lost 7 bases, with 25 bases spanning the gap. Germline-derived CDR1 and CDR2 are LGHNA and YSLEER.

V is TRBV6-6 and J is TRBJ1-2; D is undetermined. Trimming stripped 2 bases from V and 4 bases from J, with 11 bases between. The length of the CDR3 is 14 residues. The germline V gene encodes CDR1 MNHNY and CDR2 SVGAGI (reference sequence). The chain's CDR3 is CASSYGSRSYGYTF. For the CDR3, the DNA is TGTGCCAGCAGTTACGGGAGCAGAAGCTATGGCTACACCTTC.

The V and J genes are TRBV14 and TRBJ1-2, with a tentative D call TRBD1 (5 bases). The CDR3 sequence is 15 residues long. V was shortened by 2 bases and J by 0 bases, with 10 bases between the two germline ends. Germline V CDR1 and CDR2: SGHDN, FVKESK. CDR3 loop: CASSQPGTANYGYTF. The CDR3 DNA sequence: TGTGCCAGCAGCCAACCCGGGACTGCTAACTATGGCTACACCTTC.

In DNA form, the CDR3 reads TGTGCCAGCAGCTTAGAGAGCTATGGCTACACCTTC. Its protein product is CASSLESYGYTF. The chain recombines TRBV11-2 with TRBJ1-2, with no clear D. The germline gives CDR1 SGHAT, CDR2 FQNNGV. Trimming pared 0 bases from V and 4 bases from J, leaving 3 bases between. The CDR3 length is 12 residues.

This chain links TRBV5-6 with TRBJ2-5, with no clear D. Germline lookup yields CDR1 SGHDT and CDR2 YYEEEE. The V end was cut by 0 bases, the J end by 7 bases, with 10 bases between. The CDR3 consists of 13 residues. The chain's CDR3 is CASSLGPPGTQYF. CDR3 coding DNA: TGTGCCAGCAGCTTGGGCCCCCCGGGGACCCAGTACTTC. Looking up the rest from reference TRBV5-6 and TRBJ2-5 gives the full variable domain: DAGVTQSPTHLIKTRGQQVTLRCSPKSGHDTVSWYQQALGQGPQFIFQYYEEEERQRGNFPDRFSGHQFPNYSSELNVNALLLGDSALYLCASSLGPPGTQYFGPGTRLLVL.

The chain uses TRBV7-3 and TRBJ1-1, with a possible D match to TRBD1 (5 bases). CDR1 and CDR2 from the germline V gene are SGHTA and FQGTGA. Trimming stripped 5 bases from V and 0 bases from J, with 7 bases between. The CDR3 spans 13 residues. This CDR3 is CASSRGMNTEAFF. The CDR3, as DNA: TGTGCCAGCAGCCGGGGGATGAACACTGAAGCTTTCTTT.

This clone was found once. This chain uses TRBV19 with TRBJ2-5; D ambiguous. The J call is in doubt because the DNA end fits TRBJ2-7 better. Germline loops: CDR1 LNHDA, CDR2 SQIVND (reference sequence). The CDR3 totals 16 residues. CDR3 residues: CASSIRGSLFSYEQYF. The CDR3 nucleotides read TGTGCCAGTAGTATTCGCGGTTCCCTCTTCTCCTACGAGCAGTACTTC.

The chain carries TRBV6-5 and TRBJ1-2, with TRBD1 identical over 9 bases. From germline, CDR1 is MNHEY and CDR2 SVGAGI. J gave up 5 bases and V 2 bases, and 3 bases lay outside the gene matches. This CDR3 is built from 14 residues. In DNA, the CDR3 is TGTGCCAGCAGTTACCTGGGACAGGGTTATGGCTACACCTTC. As protein: CASSYLGQGYGYTF.

This clone was detected only a few times. The rearrangement uses TRBV19 and TRBJ1-1; 9 nucleotides match TRBD1. The junction had 10 bases not matched to a gene; V was cut back by 3 bases and J by 5 bases. CDR3 length equals 16 residues. Germline V gene sequence: CDR1 LNHDA, CDR2 SQIVND (reference sequence). CDR3 loop: CASSILSRQGGTEAFF. For the CDR3, the DNA is TGTGCCAGTAGTATCCTCTCTAGACAGGGGGGGACTGAAGCTTTCTTT.

The genes are TRBV6-5 and TRBJ2-3; perhaps D is TRBD1 or TRBD2 (5 bases each). The CDR3 length is 13 residues. Per the germline V gene, CDR1 is MNHEY and CDR2 is SVGAGI. V lost 2 bases to trimming and J lost 11 bases, with 14 bases between them. CDR3 protein: CASSYRGAGRQYF. In nucleotides, the CDR3 is TGTGCCAGCAGTTACAGAGGGGCAGGAAGGCAGTATTTT.

CDR3 residues: CASSHPGQGKTEAFF. CDR3 nucleotide sequence: TGTGCCAGCAGCCACCCGGGACAGGGGAAGACTGAAGCTTTCTTT. This chain connects TRBV4-2 to TRBJ1-1; 10 nucleotides align to TRBD1. The CDR3 sequence is 15 residues long. Germline lookup yields CDR1 LGHNA and CDR2 YNFKEQ. V dropped 3 bases and J dropped 5; count of bases not matched to a gene: 6.

The chain uses TRBV5-8 and TRBJ2-1; TRBD2 might be the D (5 bases). Germline V lookup: CDR1 SGHTS, CDR2 YDEGEE. The CDR3 has 16 residues. The ends were cut back, 3 bases at V and 2 bases at J, with 15 bases in the middle. In nucleotides, the CDR3 is TGTGCCAGCAGCTACCCAGACGCCGGGACCTACAATGAGCAGTTCTTC. Translating gives CASSYPDAGTYNEQFF.

J is TRBJ2-1 and V is TRBV19; TRBD2 aligns across 12 bases. Germline loops: CDR1 LNHDA, CDR2 SQIVND (reference sequence). The CDR3 has 15 amino acids. The V gene end was trimmed by 3 bases and the J gene end by 8 bases; junction bases not matched to a gene: 5. The CDR3 nucleotides are TGTGCCAGTAGTATCCTAGCGGGGGGGCTCGATGAGCAGTTCTTC. This codes for CASSILAGGLDEQFF.

As for this clone: The junction and the germline gene differ at one end; a read error may be behind it. The V gene is TRBV5-6, the J gene TRBJ1-2; 8 bases match TRBD1. CDR3 length: 15 amino acids. Germline CDR1 reads SGHDT; CDR2 reads YYEEEE. CDR3 nucleotide sequence: TGTGCCAGCATCACTCCGGGACAGGCAAACTATGGCCACACCTTC. This codes for CASITPGQANYGHTF.

The V call is TRBV30, the J call TRBJ1-2; TRBD1 matches 10 bases. CDR1 is GTSNPN and CDR2 is SVGIG in the germline V gene (reference sequence). J was trimmed by 4 bases and V by 1 base; bases with no gene match: 9. This CDR3 region has 16 residues. DNA for the CDR3: TGTGCCTGGAGTGGGTTGACAGGGGGCGCCGGCTATGGCTACACCTTC. It translates to CAWSGLTGGAGYGYTF.

As regards this clone: A junction boundary mismatches the germline segment, possibly from a read error. The rearrangement links TRBV7-8 to TRBJ1-1, with D uncertain. CDR1 and CDR2 from the germline V gene are SGHVS and FQNEAQ. The CDR3 has 15 residues. The CDR3 bases are TGTGCCAGCAGCTTACTTGACACCCCGAACGCTGAAGCTTTCTTT. Translation gives CASSLLDTPNAEAFF. Supplemented by reference TRBV7-8 and TRBJ1-1, the full variable domain reads GAGVSQSPRYKVAKRGQDVALRCDPISGHVSLFWYQQALGQGPEFLTYFQNEAQLDKSGLPSDRFFAERPEGSVSTLKIQRTQQEDSAVYLCASSLLDTPNAEAFFGQGTRLTVV.